Listed below are T cell receptor beta chains from one sample, sequenced in a study of blood T cell repertoires in COVID-19. Repertoires were generated with immunoSEQ multiplex PCR, while TCRdb's copy carries only in-frame clones and drops some. The sample consists of approximately 320,000 clones, around 85% of them appearing once. Source material: peripheral blood. The receptors derive from a human donor in a cohort sampled during active COVID-19. CDR3s include the opening cysteine and the closing phenylalanine or tryptophan. D genes are given only for firm matches. Size is stated for part of the rows, as once, few or many counts, or as a class when the clone is expanded.

TRBV6-2/TRBV6-3	few	.	TRBJ1-6	CASSPAGRNSPLHF
TRBV6-5	few	.	TRBJ1-6	CASSYVGDLNSPLHF
TRBV7-8	.	.	TRBJ1-2	CASSAATTSNYGYTF
TRBV24-1	few	.	TRBJ1-5	CATSEGGRGNQPQHF
TRBV19	.	TRBD1	TRBJ2-2	CASSILTGTGEFSGELFF
TRBV2	.	TRBD2	TRBJ2-1	CASTETGGLYNEQFF
TRBV5-5	.	TRBD1	TRBJ2-7	CASSLGDRASYEQYF
TRBV12-5	.	.	TRBJ2-7	CASGLAGHGNEQYF
TRBV27	.	.	TRBJ2-5	CASSLRGQTREVQETQYF
TRBV9	.	.	TRBJ1-1	CASSAPTGGSATNTEAFF
TRBV10-3	.	TRBD1	TRBJ1-1	CAISRDSNTEAFF
TRBV5-1	few	TRBD1	TRBJ1-6	CASSLLQGLHSPLHF
TRBV4-2	.	.	TRBJ1-5	CASSQDKSPQHF
TRBV27	.	.	TRBJ2-2	CASSSPSGLHTGELFF
TRBV5-1	.	TRBD2	TRBJ2-1	CASSFRWASGGNEQFF
TRBV4-2	.	.	TRBJ1-5	CASSQLQGLGNQPQHF
TRBV6-2/TRBV6-3	once	TRBD2	TRBJ2-1	CASSLGTSGARRNEQFF
TRBV5-3	.	.	TRBJ1-1	CARSPRGRGTEAFF
TRBV6-6	.	.	TRBJ1-3	CASSRRGGTVYSGNTIYF
TRBV20-1	.	.	TRBJ1-1	CSARVKLEAFF
TRBV18	.	TRBD1	TRBJ1-2	CASSPNGRSDRGLGNYGYTF